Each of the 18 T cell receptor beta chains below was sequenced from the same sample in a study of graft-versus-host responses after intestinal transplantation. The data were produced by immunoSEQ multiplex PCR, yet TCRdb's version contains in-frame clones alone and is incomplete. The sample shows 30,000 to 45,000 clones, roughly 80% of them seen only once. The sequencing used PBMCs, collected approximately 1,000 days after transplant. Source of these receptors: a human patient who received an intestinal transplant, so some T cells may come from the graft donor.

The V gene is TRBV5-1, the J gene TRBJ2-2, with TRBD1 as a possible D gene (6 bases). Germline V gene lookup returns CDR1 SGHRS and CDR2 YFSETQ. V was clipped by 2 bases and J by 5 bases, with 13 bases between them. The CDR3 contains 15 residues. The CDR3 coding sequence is TGCGCCAGCAGCTTCAACAGGGCCGGGACCGGGGAGCTGTTTTTT. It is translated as CASSFNRAGTGELFF.

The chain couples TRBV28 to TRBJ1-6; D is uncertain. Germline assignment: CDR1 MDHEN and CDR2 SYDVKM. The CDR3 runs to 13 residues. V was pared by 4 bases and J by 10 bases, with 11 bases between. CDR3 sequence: CASSSGSSSPLHF. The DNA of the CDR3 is TGTGCCAGCAGTTCGGGCAGCTCATCACCCCTCCACTTT. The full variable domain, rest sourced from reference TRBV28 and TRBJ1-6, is DVKVTQSSRYLVKRTGEKVFLECVQDMDHENMFWYRQDPGLGLRLIYFSYDVKMKEKGDIPEGYSVSREKKERFSLILESASTNQTSMYLCASSSGSSSPLHFGNGTRLTVT.

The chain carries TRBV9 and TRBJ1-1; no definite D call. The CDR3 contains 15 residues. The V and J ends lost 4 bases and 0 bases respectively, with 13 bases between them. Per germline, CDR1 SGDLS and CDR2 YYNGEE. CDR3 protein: CASSRTFTMNTEAFF. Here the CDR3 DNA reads TGTGCCAGCAGCCGTACTTTCACAATGAACACTGAAGCTTTCTTT. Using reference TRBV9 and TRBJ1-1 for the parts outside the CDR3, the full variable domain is DSGVTQTPKHLITATGQRVTLRCSPRSGDLSVYWYQQSLDQGLQFLIQYYNGEERAKGNILERFSAQQFPDLHSELNLSSLELGDSALYFCASSRTFTMNTEAFFGQGTRLTVV.

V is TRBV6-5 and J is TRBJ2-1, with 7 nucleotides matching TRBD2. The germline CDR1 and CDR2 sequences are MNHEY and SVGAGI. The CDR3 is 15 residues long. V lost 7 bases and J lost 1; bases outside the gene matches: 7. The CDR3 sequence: CASTKGLGSYNEQFF. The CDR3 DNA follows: TGTGCCAGCACCAAAGGACTAGGGTCCTACAATGAGCAGTTCTTC.

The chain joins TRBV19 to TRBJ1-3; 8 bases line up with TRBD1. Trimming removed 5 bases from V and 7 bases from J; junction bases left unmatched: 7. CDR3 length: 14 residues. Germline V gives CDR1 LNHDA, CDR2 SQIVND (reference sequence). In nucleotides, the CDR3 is TGTGCCAGTAGTCTGGCAGGGGGCACGAACACCATATATTTT. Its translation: CASSLAGGTNTIYF.

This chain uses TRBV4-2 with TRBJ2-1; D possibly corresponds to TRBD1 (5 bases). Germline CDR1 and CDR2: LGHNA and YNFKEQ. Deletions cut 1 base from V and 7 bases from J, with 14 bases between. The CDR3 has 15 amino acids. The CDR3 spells CASSQGLRGGNEQFF. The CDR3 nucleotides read TGTGCCAGCAGCCAAGGGCTAAGGGGCGGTAATGAGCAGTTCTTC.

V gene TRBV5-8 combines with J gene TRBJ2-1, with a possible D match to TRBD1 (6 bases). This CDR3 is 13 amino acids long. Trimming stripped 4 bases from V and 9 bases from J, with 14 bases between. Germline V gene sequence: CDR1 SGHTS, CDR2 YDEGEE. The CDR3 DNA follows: TGTGCCAGCAGCCAGGGGCAGACTATTGAGCAGTTCTTC. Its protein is CASSQGQTIEQFF.

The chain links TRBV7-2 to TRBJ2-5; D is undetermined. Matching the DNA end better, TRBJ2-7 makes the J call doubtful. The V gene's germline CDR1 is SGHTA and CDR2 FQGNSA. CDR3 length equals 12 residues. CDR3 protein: CASSLTATEQYF. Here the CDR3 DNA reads TGTGCCAGCAGCTTAACAGCTACCGAGCAGTACTTC.

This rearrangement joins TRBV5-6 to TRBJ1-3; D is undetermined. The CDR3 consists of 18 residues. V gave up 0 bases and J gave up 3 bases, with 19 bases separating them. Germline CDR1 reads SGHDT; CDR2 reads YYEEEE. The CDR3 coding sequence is TGTGCCAGCAGCTTGGGTGAGGTCAGACGGCTCCGTGGAAACACCATATATTTT. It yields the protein CASSLGEVRRLRGNTIYF.

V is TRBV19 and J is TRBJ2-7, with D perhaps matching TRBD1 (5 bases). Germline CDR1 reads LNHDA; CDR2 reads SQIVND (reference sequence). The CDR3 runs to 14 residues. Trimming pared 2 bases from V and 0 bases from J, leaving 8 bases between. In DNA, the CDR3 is TGTGCCAGTAGTATACAGGGTTTCTCCTACGAGCAGTACTTC. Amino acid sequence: CASSIQGFSYEQYF.

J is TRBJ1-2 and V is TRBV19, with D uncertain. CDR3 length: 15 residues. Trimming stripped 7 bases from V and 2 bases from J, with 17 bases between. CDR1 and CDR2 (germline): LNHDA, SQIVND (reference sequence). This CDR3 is CASTLDAVRNYGYTF. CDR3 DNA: TGTGCCAGTACCTTAGACGCAGTCCGGAACTATGGCTACACCTTC.

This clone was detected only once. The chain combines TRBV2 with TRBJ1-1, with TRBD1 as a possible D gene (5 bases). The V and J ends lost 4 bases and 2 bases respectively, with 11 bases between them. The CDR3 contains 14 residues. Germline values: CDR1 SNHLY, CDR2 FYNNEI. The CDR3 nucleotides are TGTGCCAGCAGTGGGTGGAGGGGAAACACTGAAGCTTTCTTT. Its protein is CASSGWRGNTEAFF. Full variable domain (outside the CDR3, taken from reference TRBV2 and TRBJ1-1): EPEVTQTPSHQVTQMGQEVILRCVPISNHLYFYWYRQILGQKVEFLVSFYNNEISEKSEIFDDQFSVERPDGSNFTLKIRSTKLEDSAMYFCASSGWRGNTEAFFGQGTRLTVV.

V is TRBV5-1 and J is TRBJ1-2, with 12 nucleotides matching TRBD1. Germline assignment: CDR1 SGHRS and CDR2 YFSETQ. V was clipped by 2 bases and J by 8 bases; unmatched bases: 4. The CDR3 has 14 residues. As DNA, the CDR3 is TGCGCCAGCAGCTTCGGGACAGGGGGCCGAGGCTACACCTTC. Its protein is CASSFGTGGRGYTF. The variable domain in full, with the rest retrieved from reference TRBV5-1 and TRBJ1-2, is KAGVTQTPRYLIKTRGQQVTLSCSPISGHRSVSWYQQTPGQGLQFLFEYFSETQRNKGNFPGRFSGRQFSNSRSEMNVSTLELGDSALYLCASSFGTGGRGYTFGSGTRLTVV.

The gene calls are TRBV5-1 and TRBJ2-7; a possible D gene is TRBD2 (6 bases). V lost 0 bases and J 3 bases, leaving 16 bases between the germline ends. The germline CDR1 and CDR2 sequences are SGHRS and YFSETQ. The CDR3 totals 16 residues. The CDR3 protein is CASSLAATGVIYEQYF. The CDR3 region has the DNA TGCGCCAGCAGCTTGGCCGCAACGGGAGTGATCTACGAGCAGTACTTC.

Here the CDR3 DNA reads TGCGCCAGCAGCTTGGCCGGAGGACAATCAGAAGCTTTCTTT. Residues: CASSLAGGQSEAFF. V is TRBV5-1 and J is TRBJ1-1; perhaps TRBD1 as D (5 bases). The CDR3 runs to 14 residues. V was shortened by 0 bases and J by 8 bases, with 14 bases between the two germline ends. The germline V gene encodes CDR1 SGHRS and CDR2 YFSETQ.

The CDR3 nucleotides read TGTGCCAGCAGTAGGGACCGAGGGACTAGCGGGACTGAGCAGTTCTTC. The encoded protein is CASSRDRGTSGTEQFF. V is TRBV2 and J is TRBJ2-1; 13 bases are shared with TRBD2. The CDR3 length is 16 residues. Looked up from germline, CDR1 is SNHLY and CDR2 is FYNNEI. V lost 5 bases, J lost 9 bases, and 10 bases stayed unmatched.

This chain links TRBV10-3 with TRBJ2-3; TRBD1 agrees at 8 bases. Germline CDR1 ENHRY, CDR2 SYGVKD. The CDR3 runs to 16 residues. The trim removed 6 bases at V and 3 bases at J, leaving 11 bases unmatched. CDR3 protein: CAISATGGLTTDTQYF. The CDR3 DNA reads TGTGCCATCAGCGCTACAGGGGGTTTAACGACAGATACGCAGTATTTT.

CDR3 region: CASSEGQGRHNVHEQYF. CDR3 nucleotide sequence: TGTGCCAGCAGTGAAGGCCAAGGCAGGCATAACGTCCACGAGCAGTACTTC. The chain employs TRBV6-1 and TRBJ2-7, with D unclear. Germline V gene data show CDR1 as MNHNS and CDR2 as SASEGT. The CDR3 has 17 residues. Trimming stripped 1 base from V and 5 bases from J, with 21 bases between.